The T cell receptor (beta chain) under discussion was sequenced for a study of graft-versus-host responses after intestinal transplantation. Sequenced by immunoSEQ multiplex PCR; TCRdb stores in-frame clones only, minus some. This table has under 8,500 clones, 83% appearing once. Germline CDR1 is MRHNA and CDR2 is SNTAGT. Trimming cost V 5 bases and J 6 bases; bases outside gene matches: 6. This CDR3 spans 15 amino acids. Graft tissue was processed to release intraepithelial and lamina propria lymphocytes. Sequencing was performed on ileum tissue, taken around 300 days after intestinal transplant. The chain couples TRBV6-4 to TRBJ2-1; 11 nucleotides match TRBD1. The receptor was derived from a human patient who received an intestinal transplant, so some T cells may come from the graft donor. The CDR3 is CASSSFGTGGNEQFF. CDR3 nucleotide sequence: TGTGCCAGCAGTAGCTTCGGGACAGGGGGCAATGAGCAGTTCTTC.